Listed here is a single T cell receptor (beta chain). Its antigen is currently unknown. This record belongs to a study of OX40 agonist ivuxolimab in advanced cancers. About the research overall: Enrolled patients in dose escalation had cancers that were hepatocellular carcinoma, melanoma, renal cell or head and neck cancer. Mean age approximately 55 years, range about 20 to 79; around 80% male. Study-wide findings and caveats: At 0.1 to 3.0 mg/kg and by week 6, clonal expansion occurred in CD4+ and CD8+ blood T cells.

Germline CDR1 and CDR2: ENHRY and SYGVKD. The CDR3 extends over 12 amino acids. Losses at the gene ends were 6 bases for V and 7 bases for J; bases not matched to a gene: 6. Generated by immunoSEQ multiplex PCR, the TCRdb table keeps only in-frame clones and is missing some. The table lists 75,000 to 95,000 clones, under 95% of them singletons. This receptor was identified in an adult with an advanced solid tumor such as melanoma, head and neck, liver or kidney cancer. Specimen: CD4+ or CD8+ T cells sorted from blood, collected in a trial of the OX40 agonist ivuxolimab. The chain uses TRBV10-3 and TRBJ2-7, with TRBD2 matching 7 bases. The CDR3 nucleotides read TGTGCCATCAGAGGGACTACTGGGGAGCAGTACTTC. Its translation is CAIRGTTGEQYF.